This section outlines one TCR beta chain sequence together with its context. Its specificity is unknown. The data were obtained in a study of T-cell memory formation after mild COVID-19. General study results and limits: Mainly in CM and EM were contracting CD4+ clones; CD8+ were in EMRA. Memory cells collected pre-infection included some clones that later responded, suggesting cross-reactive memory joined. From day 15 to 85, contracting clones were balanced between CD4 and CD8, whereas later expanders leaned toward CD4+.

The TCR alpha and TCR beta cDNA libraries, bearing sample barcodes and UMIs, were generated by 5'RACE using constant-segment primers. TCRdb ran MiXCR on the 5' RACE reads and lists one entry per CDR3 protein. This sample has around 130,000 distinct CDR3 sequences, with 15% to 20% found just once. The sample consisted of PBMCs or a T cell subset sorted from them (not recorded which). This clonotype was obtained from an adult woman who had mild COVID-19 (a few samples of this study predate the infection). Cell type and time point are not known.

CDR3 amino acids: CASSPLGAGELFF. For the CDR3, the DNA is TGTGCCAGCAGTCCGCTCGGGGCCGGGGAGCTGTTTTTT. The chain uses TRBV9 and TRBJ2-2, with D perhaps matching TRBD2 (5 bases). Germline assignment: CDR1 SGDLS and CDR2 YYNGEE. V was trimmed by 5 bases and J by 6 bases, leaving 11 bases between them. The CDR3 sequence is 13 residues long.